The sequence of this T cell receptor beta chain was determined in a study of T cells after posttransplantation cyclophosphamide (dated by TCRdb to 2016 to 2018). Context from the whole study: The study tracked T cell repertoire reconstitution by TRB sequencing after myeloablative bone marrow transplantation using posttransplantation cyclophosphamide as GVHD prophylaxis. Samples from 35 to 45 PTCy-treated patients, along with samples from roughly 16 of their related bone marrow donors, underwent antigen receptor sequencing. Blood from all 30 or so PTCy patients with 1-year posttransplant specimens was subjected to TRB sequencing. In 3 patients, TRB sequencing was also performed on up to roughly 3 more blood samples taken 2 to 5.2 years after transplant, and in several patients, pretransplant blood was also TRB-sequenced. Because TRA and TRB clonality correlated tightly in 8 to 10 samples, the subsequent TCR analyses were limited to TRB only. Public TRB sequences were compared against a database of over 3,000 sequences linked to responses to pathogens, tumor antigens, self-antigens and alloantigens.

This clone has at least ten counts. Its antigen is still unknown. No much larger clone is present one base from it, and per-base qualities are unavailable. Related bone marrow donors provided peripheral blood samples on the day of marrow donation. Mononuclear cells from peripheral blood and bone marrow were separated by Ficoll-Hypaque density centrifugation and then cryopreserved. The full study reports these points: The TRB repertoires of T cells infiltrating skin or the GI tract showed only limited overlap with the TRB repertoires found in blood. Donor-recipient similarity was low at 1-2 months but rose over the first year, and later blood repertoires were often dominated by donor CD8+ memory clones. Across 45 patients, TRB clonality was highly associated with recipient CMV seropositivity and CMV reactivation, and PTCy diversity was similar to diversity in CNI/methotrexate controls.

Genomic DNA was the input for TRB sequencing, which was run either with the immunoSEQ assay at survey resolution or with the hsTCRB kit. In the source study's methods: Initial read processing used immunoSEQ software, and repertoire analyses used the LymphoSeq R package. Clonality was computed as 1 minus normalized Shannon entropy; Gini coefficient was also calculated for each TRB dataset. Phenotypes of unsorted samples were inferred by mapping TRB sequences from sorted subsets of the recipient or donor onto the same recipient's unsorted samples. Held by TCRdb, this immuneACCESS table contains in-frame sequences only and omits some clones. Under half of the omission traces to an unresolved V gene where checked; the cause of the rest is unknown. That table furnishes V, J and clone size, whereas the DNA furnished D and trimming. The table gives 20,000 to 25,000 clones for this sample, with none occurring only once. Together, the top ten hold approximately 4.4% of the sample.

Including cysteine and phenylalanine, the CDR3 has 14 amino acids. Only the CDR3 part of the read is kept: 42 bases, read in frame from the first base. The germline V gene (reference sequence) gives CDR1 as LNHDA and CDR2 as SQIVND. V sheds 3 bases and J sheds 6 bases, leaving 11 bases between their ends. The chain is made from TRBV19 and TRBJ2-2, with a weak D call of TRBD2 (6 bases match). The receptor was derived from a woman aged 50 to 60 in good health, CMV-negative, and a related stem cell transplant donor. Sequenced: PBMCs. At the DNA level, the sequence is TGTGCCAGTAGTATTGCAGGGAGGTCCGGGGAGCTGTTTTTT. Protein translation: CASSIAGRSGELFF.